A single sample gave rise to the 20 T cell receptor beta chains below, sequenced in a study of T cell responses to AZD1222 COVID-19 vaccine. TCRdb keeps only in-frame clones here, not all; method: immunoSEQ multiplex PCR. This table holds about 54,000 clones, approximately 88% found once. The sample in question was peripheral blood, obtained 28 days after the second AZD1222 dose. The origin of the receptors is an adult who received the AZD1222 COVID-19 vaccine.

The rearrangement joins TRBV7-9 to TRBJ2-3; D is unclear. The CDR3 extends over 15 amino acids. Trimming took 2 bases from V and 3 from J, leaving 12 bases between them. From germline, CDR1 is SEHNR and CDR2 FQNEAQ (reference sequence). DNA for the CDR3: TGTGCCAGCAGCTTAAGATTATCGATTACAGATACGCAGTATTTT. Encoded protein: CASSLRLSITDTQYF.

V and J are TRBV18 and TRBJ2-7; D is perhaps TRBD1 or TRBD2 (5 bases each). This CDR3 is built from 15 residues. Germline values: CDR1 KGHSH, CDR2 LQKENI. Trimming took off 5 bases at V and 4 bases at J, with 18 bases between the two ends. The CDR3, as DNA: TGTGCCAGCTCAGCCGAATTTGGGACCGTTTACGAGCAGTACTTC. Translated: CASSAEFGTVYEQYF.

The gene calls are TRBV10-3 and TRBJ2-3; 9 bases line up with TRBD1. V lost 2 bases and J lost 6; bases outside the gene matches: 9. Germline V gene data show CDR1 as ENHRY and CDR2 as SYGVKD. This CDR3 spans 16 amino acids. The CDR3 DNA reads TGTGCCATCAGTGAGCCAACCGGGACAGGGACCGATACGCAGTATTTT. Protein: CAISEPTGTGTDTQYF.

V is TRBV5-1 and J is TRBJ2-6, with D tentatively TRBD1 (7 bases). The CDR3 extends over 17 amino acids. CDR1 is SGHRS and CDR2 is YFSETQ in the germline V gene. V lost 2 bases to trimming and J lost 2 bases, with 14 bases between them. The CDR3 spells CASSLQGRNAGANVLTF. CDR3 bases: TGCGCCAGCAGCTTACAGGGGAGGAATGCTGGGGCCAACGTCCTGACTTTC.

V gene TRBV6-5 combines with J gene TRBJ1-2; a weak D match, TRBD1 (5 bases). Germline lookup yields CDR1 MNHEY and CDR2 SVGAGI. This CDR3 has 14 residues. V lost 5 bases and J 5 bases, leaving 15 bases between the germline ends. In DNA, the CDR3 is TGTGCCAGCAGTCCCACGGCAGGGAGGTATGGCTACACCTTC. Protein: CASSPTAGRYGYTF.

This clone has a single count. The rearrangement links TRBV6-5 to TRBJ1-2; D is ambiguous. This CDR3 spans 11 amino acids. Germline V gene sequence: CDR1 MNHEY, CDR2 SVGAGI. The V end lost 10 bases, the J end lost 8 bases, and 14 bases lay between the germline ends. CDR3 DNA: TGTGCCACCCACGGACTGGGGGGCTACACCTTC. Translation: CATHGLGGYTF.

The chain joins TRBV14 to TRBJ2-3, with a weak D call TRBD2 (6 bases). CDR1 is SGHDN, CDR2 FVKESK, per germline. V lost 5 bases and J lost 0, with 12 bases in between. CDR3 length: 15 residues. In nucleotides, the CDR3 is TGTGCCAGCAGCATTCTTGGAGGGAGCACAGATACGCAGTATTTT. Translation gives CASSILGGSTDTQYF. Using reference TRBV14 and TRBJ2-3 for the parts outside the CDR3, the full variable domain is EAGVTQFPSHSVIEKGQTVTLRCDPISGHDNLYWYRRVMGKEIKFLLHFVKESKQDESGMPNNRFLAERTGGTYSTLKVQPAELEDSGVYFCASSILGGSTDTQYFGPGTRLTVL.

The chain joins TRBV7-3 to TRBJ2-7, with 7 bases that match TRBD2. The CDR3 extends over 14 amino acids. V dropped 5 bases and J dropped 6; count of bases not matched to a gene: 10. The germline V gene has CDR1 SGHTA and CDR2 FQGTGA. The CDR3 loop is CASSPTGGASEQYF. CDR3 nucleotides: TGTGCCAGCAGCCCCACGGGGGGTGCCTCCGAGCAGTACTTC.

This chain's CDR3 is CASSGGSAGEEQYF. The CDR3 DNA is TGTGCCAGCAGCGGCGGGAGTGCGGGAGAAGAGCAGTACTTC. This sequence joins TRBV5-4 and TRBJ2-7; the match to TRBD2 covers 7 bases. Per the germline V gene, CDR1 is SGHNT and CDR2 is YYREEE (reference sequence). Germline trimming cut 4 bases from V and 7 bases from J; bases unmatched to any gene: 11. This CDR3 is 14 amino acids long.

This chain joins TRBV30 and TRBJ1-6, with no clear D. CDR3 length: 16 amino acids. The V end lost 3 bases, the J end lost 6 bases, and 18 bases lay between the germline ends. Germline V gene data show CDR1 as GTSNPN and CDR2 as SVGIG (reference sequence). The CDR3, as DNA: TGTGCCTGGAGGGATCGGGGTACTCTCTCTAATTCACCCCTCCACTTT. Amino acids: CAWRDRGTLSNSPLHF.

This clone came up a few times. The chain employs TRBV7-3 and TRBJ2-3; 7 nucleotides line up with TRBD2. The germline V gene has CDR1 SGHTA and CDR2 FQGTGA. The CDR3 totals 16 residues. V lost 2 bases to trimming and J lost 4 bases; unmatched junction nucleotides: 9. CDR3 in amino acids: CASSLRSGISPDTQYF. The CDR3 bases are TGTGCCAGCAGCTTACGGAGCGGGATTAGCCCAGATACGCAGTATTTT. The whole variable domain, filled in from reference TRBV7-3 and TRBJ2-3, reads GAGVSQTPSNKVTEKGKYVELRCDPISGHTALYWYRQSLGQGPEFLIYFQGTGAADDSGLPNDRFFAVRPEGSVSTLKIQRTERGDSAVYLCASSLRSGISPDTQYFGPGTRLTVL.

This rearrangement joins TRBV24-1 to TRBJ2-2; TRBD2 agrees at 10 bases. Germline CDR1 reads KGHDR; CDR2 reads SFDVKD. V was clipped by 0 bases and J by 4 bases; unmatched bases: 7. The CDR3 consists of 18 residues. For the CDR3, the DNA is TGTGCCACCAGTGATTTGAGCGGGAGGGCCGGGGCCACCGGGGAGCTGTTTTTT. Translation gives CATSDLSGRAGATGELFF.

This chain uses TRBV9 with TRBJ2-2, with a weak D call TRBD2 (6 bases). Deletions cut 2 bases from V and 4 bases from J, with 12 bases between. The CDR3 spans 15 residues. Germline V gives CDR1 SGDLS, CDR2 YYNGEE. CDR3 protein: CASSVRDSFTGELFF. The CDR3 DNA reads TGTGCCAGCAGCGTCCGGGACTCCTTCACCGGGGAGCTGTTTTTT. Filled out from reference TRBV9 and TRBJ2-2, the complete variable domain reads DSGVTQTPKHLITATGQRVTLRCSPRSGDLSVYWYQQSLDQGLQFLIQYYNGEERAKGNILERFSAQQFPDLHSELNLSSLELGDSALYFCASSVRDSFTGELFFGEGSRLTVL.

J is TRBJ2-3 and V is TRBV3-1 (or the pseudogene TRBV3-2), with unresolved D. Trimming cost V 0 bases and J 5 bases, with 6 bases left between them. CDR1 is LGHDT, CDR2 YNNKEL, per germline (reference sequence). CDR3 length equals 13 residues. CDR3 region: CASSQELEDTQYF. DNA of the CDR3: TGTGCCAGCAGCCAAGAGCTAGAAGATACGCAGTATTTT.

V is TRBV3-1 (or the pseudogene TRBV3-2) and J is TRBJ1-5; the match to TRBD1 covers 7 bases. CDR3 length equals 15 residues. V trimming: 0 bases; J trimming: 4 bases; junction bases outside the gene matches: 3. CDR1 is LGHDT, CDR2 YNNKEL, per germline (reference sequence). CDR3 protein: CASSQDTTGNQPQHF. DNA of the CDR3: TGTGCCAGCAGCCAAGATACGACAGGGAATCAGCCCCAGCATTTT.

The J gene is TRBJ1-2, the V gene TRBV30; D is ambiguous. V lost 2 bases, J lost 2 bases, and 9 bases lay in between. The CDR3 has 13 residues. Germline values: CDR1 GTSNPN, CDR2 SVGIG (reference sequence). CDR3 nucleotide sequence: TGTGCCTGGAGTTCCCGGCAGAACTATGGCTACACCTTC. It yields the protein CAWSSRQNYGYTF.

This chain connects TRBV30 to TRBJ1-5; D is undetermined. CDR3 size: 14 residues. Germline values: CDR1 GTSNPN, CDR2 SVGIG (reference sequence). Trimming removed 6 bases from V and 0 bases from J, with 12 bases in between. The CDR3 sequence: CACTGPYSNQPQHF. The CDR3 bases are TGTGCCTGTACCGGCCCGTATAGCAATCAGCCCCAGCATTTT.

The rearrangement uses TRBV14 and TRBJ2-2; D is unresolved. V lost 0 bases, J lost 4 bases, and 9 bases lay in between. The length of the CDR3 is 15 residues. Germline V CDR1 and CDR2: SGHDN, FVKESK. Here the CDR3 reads CASSQDTHGTGELFF. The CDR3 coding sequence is TGTGCCAGCAGCCAAGATACTCACGGCACCGGGGAGCTGTTTTTT.

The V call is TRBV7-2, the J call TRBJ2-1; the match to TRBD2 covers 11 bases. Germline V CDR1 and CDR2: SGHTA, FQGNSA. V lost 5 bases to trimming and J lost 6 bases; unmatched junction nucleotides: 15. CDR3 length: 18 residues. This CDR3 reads CASSNPLWRLAGLNEQFF. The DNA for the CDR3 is TGTGCCAGCAGCAACCCTTTGTGGAGACTAGCGGGACTCAATGAGCAGTTCTTC.

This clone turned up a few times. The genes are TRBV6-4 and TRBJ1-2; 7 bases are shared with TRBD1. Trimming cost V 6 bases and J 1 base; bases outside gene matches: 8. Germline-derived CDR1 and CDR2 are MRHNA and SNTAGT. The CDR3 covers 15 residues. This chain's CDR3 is CASRARDRDNYGYTF. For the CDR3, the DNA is TGTGCCAGCAGAGCTCGGGACAGAGATAACTATGGCTACACCTTC.